The subject of this entry is one T cell receptor (beta chain). Its antigen is undetermined. Sequencing was performed with immunoSEQ multiplex PCR; in TCRdb, only in-frame clones are kept and a portion is missing. The table lists some 29,000 clones, around 83% of them singletons, with over 15% in the top ten. Deletions cut 7 bases from V and 5 bases from J, with 8 bases between. Germline assignment: CDR1 MNHNS and CDR2 SASEGT. The CDR3 runs 11 residues. The sample belongs to a study of a mutant IDH1 vaccine in newly diagnosed glioma. Study at large: Treated patients showed a male proportion of about 62%, a female proportion of about 38%, and a mean age of about 41 years.

Study-wide results and caveats: Alterations occurring in top peripheral T cell clonotypes seemed unrelated to pseudoprogression.

The time point here: week 23, last vaccination. Doses consisted of 300 ug of mutant IDH1 20-mer peptide each, paired with topical imiquimod. Each of the donors came in with new WHO grade 3 or 4 astrocytomas that were IDH1-mutant and ATRX-lost. This rearrangement joins TRBV6-1 to TRBJ1-2; D call uncertain. This sequence originates from a young woman with glioma. The source material was PBMCs, sampled from a glioma patient whose treatment included an IDH1 peptide vaccine. The CDR3 protein is CASILSYGYTF. Written as DNA, the CDR3 is TGTGCCAGCATACTTTCGTATGGCTACACCTTC.